The 4 T cell receptor beta chains presented below share a single source sample, sequenced in a study of CD8 T cells in ankylosing spondylitis. TCRdb re-derived calls from the 5' RACE reads in MiXCR, one entry per CDR3 protein. The profile shows around 33,000 distinct CDR3 sequences, around 6.7% of them singletons. Sequenced: blood, either unsorted or a sorted T cell fraction (not recorded which). The origin of the receptors is a male donor with ankylosing spondylitis or in good health (not recorded which).

The chain employs TRBV28 and TRBJ1-1; the D is unclear. The CDR3 runs to 14 residues. The germline V and J ends were trimmed by 3 bases and 2 bases, with 10 bases remaining between them. Germline CDR1 is MDHEN and CDR2 is SYDVKM. The CDR3 protein is CASSFRHRNTEAFF. The DNA for the CDR3 is TGTGCCAGCAGTTTTCGGCACCGAAACACTGAAGCTTTCTTT.

This clonotype was observed at least ten times. The chain is built from TRBV18 and TRBJ1-5; maybe TRBD1 (5 bases). The germline V and J ends were trimmed by 1 base and 9 bases, with 16 bases remaining between them. The CDR3 length is 15 residues. CDR1 is KGHSH and CDR2 is LQKENI in the germline V gene. CDR3 coding DNA: TGTGCCAGCTCACCACGGCAGGGAGGAAAGGTGCCCCAGCATTTT. Translating it yields CASSPRQGGKVPQHF. The entire variable domain, with the rest obtained from reference TRBV18 and TRBJ1-5, is as follows: NAGVMQNPRHLVRRRGQEARLRCSPMKGHSHVYWYRQLPEEGLKFMVYLQKENIIDESGMPKERFSAEFPKEGPSILRIQQVVRGDSAAYFCASSPRQGGKVPQHFGDGTRLSIL.

In its sample, this clonotype was seen many times. V and J are TRBV10-1 and TRBJ2-7; a weak D match, TRBD2 (6 bases). Per germline, CDR1 WNHNN and CDR2 SYGVQD (reference sequence). This CDR3 comprises 14 residues. V shed 2 bases and J shed 2 bases, with 10 bases lying between them. CDR3 bases: TGCGCCAGCAGTGAGCCAGGGACTCCCTACGAGCAGTACTTC. It yields the protein CASSEPGTPYEQYF.

This clonotype came up many times. J is TRBJ2-1 and V is TRBV29-1; D is possibly TRBD2 (5 bases). The CDR3 is made up of 11 amino acids. Germline loops: CDR1 SQVTM, CDR2 ANQGSEA. Trimming pared 2 bases from V and 7 bases from J, leaving 6 bases between. The CDR3 bases are TGCAGCGTTGAACGGGGAAATGAGCAGTTCTTC. As protein: CSVERGNEQFF.